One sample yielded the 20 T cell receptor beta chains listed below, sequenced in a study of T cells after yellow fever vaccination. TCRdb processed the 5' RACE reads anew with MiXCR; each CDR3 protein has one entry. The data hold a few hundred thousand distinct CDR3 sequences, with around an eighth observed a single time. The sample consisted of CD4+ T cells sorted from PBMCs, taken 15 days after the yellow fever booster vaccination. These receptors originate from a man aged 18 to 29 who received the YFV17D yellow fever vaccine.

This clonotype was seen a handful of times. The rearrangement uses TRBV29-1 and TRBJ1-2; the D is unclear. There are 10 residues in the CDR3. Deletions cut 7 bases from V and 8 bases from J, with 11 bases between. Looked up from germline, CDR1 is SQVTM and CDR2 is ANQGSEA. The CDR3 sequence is CSAQSGGYTF. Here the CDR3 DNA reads TGCAGCGCCCAGAGTGGGGGCTACACCTTC.

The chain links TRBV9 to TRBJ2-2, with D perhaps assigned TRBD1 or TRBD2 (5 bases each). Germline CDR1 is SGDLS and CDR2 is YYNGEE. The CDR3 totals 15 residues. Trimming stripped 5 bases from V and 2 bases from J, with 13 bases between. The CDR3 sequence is CASRVEGSNTGELFF. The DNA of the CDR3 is TGTGCCAGCAGGGTTGAGGGGTCCAACACCGGGGAGCTGTTTTTT.

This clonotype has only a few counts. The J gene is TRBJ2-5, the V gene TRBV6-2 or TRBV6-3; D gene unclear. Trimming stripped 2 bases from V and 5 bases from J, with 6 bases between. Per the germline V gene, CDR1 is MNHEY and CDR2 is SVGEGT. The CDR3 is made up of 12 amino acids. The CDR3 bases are TGTGCCAGCAGTTACACAGCGGAGACCCAGTACTTC. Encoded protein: CASSYTAETQYF.

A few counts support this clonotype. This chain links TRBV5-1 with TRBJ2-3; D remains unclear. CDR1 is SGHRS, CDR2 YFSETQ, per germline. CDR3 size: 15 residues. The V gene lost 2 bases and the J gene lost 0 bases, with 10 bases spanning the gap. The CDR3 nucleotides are TGCGCCAGCAGCTTTGGGCGTACTAGCACAGATACGCAGTATTTT. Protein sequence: CASSFGRTSTDTQYF.

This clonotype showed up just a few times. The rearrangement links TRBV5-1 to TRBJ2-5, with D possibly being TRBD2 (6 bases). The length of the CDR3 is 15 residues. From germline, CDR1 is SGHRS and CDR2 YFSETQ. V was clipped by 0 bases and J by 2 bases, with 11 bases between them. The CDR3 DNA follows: TGCGCCAGCAGCTTGGAGTCCGGGGGACAAGAGACCCAGTACTTC. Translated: CASSLESGGQETQYF. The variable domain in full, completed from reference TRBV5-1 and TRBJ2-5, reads KAGVTQTPRYLIKTRGQQVTLSCSPISGHRSVSWYQQTPGQGLQFLFEYFSETQRNKGNFPGRFSGRQFSNSRSEMNVSTLELGDSALYLCASSLESGGQETQYFGPGTRLLVL.

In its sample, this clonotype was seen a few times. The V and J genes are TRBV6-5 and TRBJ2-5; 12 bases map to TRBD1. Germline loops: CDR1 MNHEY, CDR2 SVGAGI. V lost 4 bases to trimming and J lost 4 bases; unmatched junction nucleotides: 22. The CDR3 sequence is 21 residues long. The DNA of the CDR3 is TGTGCCAGCAGTTTCCGGACTTCCCGGGACAGGGGGCTTGTAGGCCGAGAGACCCAGTACTTC. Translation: CASSFRTSRDRGLVGRETQYF.

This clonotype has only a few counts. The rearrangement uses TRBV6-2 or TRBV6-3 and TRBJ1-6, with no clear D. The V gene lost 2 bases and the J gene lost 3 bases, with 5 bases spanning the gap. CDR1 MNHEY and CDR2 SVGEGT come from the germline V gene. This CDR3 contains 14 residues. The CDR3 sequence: CASSYRHYNSPLHF. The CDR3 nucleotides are TGTGCCAGCAGTTACCGTCACTATAATTCACCCCTCCACTTT.

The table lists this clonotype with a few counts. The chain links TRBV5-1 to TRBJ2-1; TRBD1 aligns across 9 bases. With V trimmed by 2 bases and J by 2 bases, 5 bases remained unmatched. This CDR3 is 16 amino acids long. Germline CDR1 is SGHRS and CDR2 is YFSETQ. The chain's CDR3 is CASSFVRDRAYNEQFF. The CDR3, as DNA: TGCGCCAGCAGCTTCGTAAGGGACAGGGCCTACAATGAGCAGTTCTTC.

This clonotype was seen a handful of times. CDR3 DNA sequence: TGTGCCAGCAAGCTCGACGGGGGAAGCACAGATACGCAGTATTTT. This gives the protein CASKLDGGSTDTQYF. The V gene is TRBV2, the J gene TRBJ2-3, with a tentative D call TRBD2 (6 bases). V lost 7 bases, J lost 0 bases, and 14 bases lay in between. CDR3 length: 15 residues. Germline-derived CDR1 and CDR2 are SNHLY and FYNNEI.

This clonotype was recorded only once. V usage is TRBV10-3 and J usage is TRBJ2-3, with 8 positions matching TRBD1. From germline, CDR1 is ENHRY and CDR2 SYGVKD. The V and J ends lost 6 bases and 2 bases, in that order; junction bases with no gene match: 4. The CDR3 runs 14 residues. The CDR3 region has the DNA TGTGCCATCAGCAGGGACAGGTACACAGATACGCAGTATTTT. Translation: CAISRDRYTDTQYF.

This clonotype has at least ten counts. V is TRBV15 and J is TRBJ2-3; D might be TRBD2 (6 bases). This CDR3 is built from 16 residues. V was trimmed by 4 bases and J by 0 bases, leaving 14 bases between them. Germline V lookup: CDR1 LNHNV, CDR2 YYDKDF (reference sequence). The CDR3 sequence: CATSTGLQSSTDTQYF. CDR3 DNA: TGTGCCACCAGCACGGGACTCCAATCTAGCACAGATACGCAGTATTTT. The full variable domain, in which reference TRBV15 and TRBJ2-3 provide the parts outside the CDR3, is DAMVIQNPRYQVTQFGKPVTLSCSQTLNHNVMYWYQQKSSQAPKLLFHYYDKDFNNEADTPDNFQSRRPNTSFCFLDIRSPGLGDTAMYLCATSTGLQSSTDTQYFGPGTRLTVL.

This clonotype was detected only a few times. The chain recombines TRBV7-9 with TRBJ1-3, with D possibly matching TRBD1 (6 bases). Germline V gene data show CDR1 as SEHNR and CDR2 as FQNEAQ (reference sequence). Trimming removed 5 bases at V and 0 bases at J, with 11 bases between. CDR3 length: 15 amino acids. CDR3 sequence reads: CASSLQGYSGNTIYF. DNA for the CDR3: TGTGCCAGCAGCCTACAGGGTTACTCTGGAAACACCATATATTTT. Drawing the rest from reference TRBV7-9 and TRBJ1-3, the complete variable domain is DTGVSQNPRHKITKRGQNVTFRCDPISEHNRLYWYRQTLGQGPEFLTYFQNEAQLEKSRLLSDRFSAERPKGSFSTLEIQRTEQGDSAMYLCASSLQGYSGNTIYFGEGSWLTVV.

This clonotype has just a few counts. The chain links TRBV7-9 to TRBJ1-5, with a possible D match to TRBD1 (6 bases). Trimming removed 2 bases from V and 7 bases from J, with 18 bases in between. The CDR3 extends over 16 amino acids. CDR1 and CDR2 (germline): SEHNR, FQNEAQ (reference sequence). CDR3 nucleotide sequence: TGTGCCAGCAGCTTAAATGCTGTACAGGGAGAACAGCCCCAGCATTTT. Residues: CASSLNAVQGEQPQHF.

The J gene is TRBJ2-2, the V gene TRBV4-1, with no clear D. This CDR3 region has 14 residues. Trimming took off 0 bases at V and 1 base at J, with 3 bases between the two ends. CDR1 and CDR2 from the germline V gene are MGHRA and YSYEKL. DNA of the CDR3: TGCGCCAGCAGCCAAGAACAGAACACCGGGGAGCTGTTTTTT. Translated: CASSQEQNTGELFF.

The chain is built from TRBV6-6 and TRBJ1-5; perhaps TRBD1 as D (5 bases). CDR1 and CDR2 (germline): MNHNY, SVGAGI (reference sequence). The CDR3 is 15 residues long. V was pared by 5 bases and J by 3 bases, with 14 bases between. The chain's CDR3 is CASSDYGALNQPQHF. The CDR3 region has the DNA TGTGCCAGCAGTGACTATGGGGCCCTCAATCAGCCCCAGCATTTT.

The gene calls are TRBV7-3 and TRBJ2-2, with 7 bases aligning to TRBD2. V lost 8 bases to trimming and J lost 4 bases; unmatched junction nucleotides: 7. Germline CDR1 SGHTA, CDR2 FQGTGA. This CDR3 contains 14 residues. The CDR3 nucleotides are TGTGCCAGCTCGGGGGGTGCGAGCACCGGGGAGCTGTTTTTT. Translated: CASSGGASTGELFF.

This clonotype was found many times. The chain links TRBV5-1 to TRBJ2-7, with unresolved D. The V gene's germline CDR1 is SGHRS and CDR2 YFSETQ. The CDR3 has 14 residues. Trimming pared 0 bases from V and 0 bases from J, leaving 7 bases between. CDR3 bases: TGCGCCAGCAGCTTGGGCCAGAACTCCTACGAGCAGTACGTC. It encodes CASSLGQNSYEQYV.

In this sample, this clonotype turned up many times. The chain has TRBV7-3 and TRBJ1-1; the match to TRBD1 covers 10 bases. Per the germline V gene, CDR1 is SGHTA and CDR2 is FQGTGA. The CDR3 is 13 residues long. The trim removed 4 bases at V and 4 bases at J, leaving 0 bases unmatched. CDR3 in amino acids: CASSWTGGTEAFF. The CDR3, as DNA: TGTGCCAGCAGCTGGACAGGGGGCACTGAAGCTTTCTTT.

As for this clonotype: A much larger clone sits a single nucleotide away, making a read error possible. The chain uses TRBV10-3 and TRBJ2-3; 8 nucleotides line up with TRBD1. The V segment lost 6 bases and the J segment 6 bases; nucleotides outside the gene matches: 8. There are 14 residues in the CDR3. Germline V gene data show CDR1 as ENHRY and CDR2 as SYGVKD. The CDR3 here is CAISSGQGGDTQYF. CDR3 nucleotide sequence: TGTGCCATCAGCAGCGGACAGGGCGGGGATACGCAGTATTTT.

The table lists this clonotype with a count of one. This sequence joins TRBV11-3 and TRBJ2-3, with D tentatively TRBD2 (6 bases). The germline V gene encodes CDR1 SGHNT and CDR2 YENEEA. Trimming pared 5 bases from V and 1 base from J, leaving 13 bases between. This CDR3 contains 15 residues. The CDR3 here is CASSRGTLGTDTQYF. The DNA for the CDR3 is TGTGCCAGCAGCCGCGGGACTCTGGGCACAGATACGCAGTATTTT. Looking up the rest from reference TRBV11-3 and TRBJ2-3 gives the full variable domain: EAGVVQSPRYKIIEKKQPVAFWCNPISGHNTLYWYLQNLGQGPELLIRYENEEAVDDSQLPKDRFSAERLKGVDSTLKIQPAELGDSAVYLCASSRGTLGTDTQYFGPGTRLTVL.